This T cell receptor (beta chain) came from a study of siplizumab effects on memory and regulatory T cells. On the study more broadly: Researchers set up mixed lymphocyte reactions in pairs, giving siplizumab at roughly 1 ug/mL or leaving out drug. Study results and caveats: The study found that siplizumab significantly reduced alloreactive sequences traceable to unstimulated CD4+ memory cells.

Sequenced by immunoSEQ multiplex PCR; TCRdb stores in-frame clones only, minus some. Among about 7,100 clones listed, 35% to 40% were seen once. In its sample, this clone is medium-sized. Its antigen is as yet unknown. Mixed lymphocyte reaction cells were cocultured at 37°C for more than 5 days. Sequenced material: CFSE-low (dividing) CD8+ T cells sorted from an allogeneic mixed lymphocyte reaction. The sequence derives from a human donor in good health; the cells came from an allogeneic mixed lymphocyte reaction.

In DNA, the CDR3 is TGTGCCATCAGCGGAGACGGCTACAATGAGCAGTTCTTC. Protein: CAISGDGYNEQFF. The chain recombines TRBV10-3 with TRBJ2-1; no clear D. CDR1 and CDR2 from the germline V gene are ENHRY and SYGVKD. This CDR3 spans 13 amino acids. Trimming shortened V by 6 bases and J by 3 bases, and 9 bases separated the two germline ends.